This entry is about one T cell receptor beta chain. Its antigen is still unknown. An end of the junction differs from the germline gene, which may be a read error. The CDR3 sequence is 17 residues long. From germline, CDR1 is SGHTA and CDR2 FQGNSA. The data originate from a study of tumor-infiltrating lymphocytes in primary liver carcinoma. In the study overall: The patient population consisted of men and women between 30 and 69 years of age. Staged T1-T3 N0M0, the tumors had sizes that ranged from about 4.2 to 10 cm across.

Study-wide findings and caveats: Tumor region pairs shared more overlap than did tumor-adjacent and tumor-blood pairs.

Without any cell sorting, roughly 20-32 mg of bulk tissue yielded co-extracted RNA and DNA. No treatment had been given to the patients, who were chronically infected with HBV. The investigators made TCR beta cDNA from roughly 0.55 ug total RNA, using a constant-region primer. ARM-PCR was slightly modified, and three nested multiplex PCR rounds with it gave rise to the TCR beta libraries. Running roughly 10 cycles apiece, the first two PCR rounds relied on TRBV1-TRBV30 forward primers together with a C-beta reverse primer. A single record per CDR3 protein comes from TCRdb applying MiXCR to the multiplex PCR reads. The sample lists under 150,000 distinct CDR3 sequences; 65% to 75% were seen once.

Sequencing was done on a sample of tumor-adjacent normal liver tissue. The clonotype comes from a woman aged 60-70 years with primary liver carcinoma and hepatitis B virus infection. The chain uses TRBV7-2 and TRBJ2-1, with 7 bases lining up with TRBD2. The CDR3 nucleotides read TGTGTCAGCAGCTCCAGTTTTGCGGGAGCTTCCTACAATGAGCAGTTCTTC. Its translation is CVSSSSFAGASYNEQFF.